The 27 T cell receptor beta chains reported below all come from one sample, sequenced in a study of T-cell reconstitution after alpha-beta-depleted transplantation in children. It was with unique molecular identifiers that the TCRbeta library was prepared. Using its own MiXCR run on the PCR reads, TCRdb lists one record per CDR3 protein. The data contain a few hundred thousand distinct CDR3 sequences, under 13% of them singletons. Sequenced material: PBMCs from the stem cell graft donor, taken from the stem cell graft. The receptors originated from a human donor who donated a stem cell graft to a child with acute lymphoblastic leukemia.

This clonotype was counted only a few times. The genes are TRBV27 and TRBJ2-7; a possible D gene is TRBD2 (6 bases). The CDR3 is 13 residues long. Per germline, CDR1 MNHEY and CDR2 SMNVEV (reference sequence). Trimming took 6 bases from V and 2 from J, leaving 11 bases between them. In DNA, the CDR3 is TGTGCCAGCAGAATGGGGGGAACCTACGAGCAGTACTTC. Its protein is CASRMGGTYEQYF.

The rearrangement uses TRBV29-1 and TRBJ1-2; 8 bases align to TRBD1. Germline V CDR1 and CDR2: SQVTM, ANQGSEA. V trimming: 0 bases; J trimming: 8 bases; junction bases outside the gene matches: 2. This CDR3 is 12 amino acids long. The CDR3 DNA reads as TGCAGCGTTGAAGATCGGACAGGGGGCTACACCTTC. Translating gives CSVEDRTGGYTF.

The chain has TRBV11-3 and TRBJ2-1; 7 bases agree with TRBD2. V lost 2 bases, J lost 8 bases, and 15 bases stayed unmatched. Germline lookup yields CDR1 SGHNT and CDR2 YENEEA. This CDR3 is built from 17 residues. The CDR3: CASSLSKRGQPSHEQFF. Here the CDR3 DNA reads TGTGCCAGCAGCTTATCTAAGCGGGGCCAACCGTCACATGAGCAGTTCTTC.

V usage is TRBV27 and J usage is TRBJ1-1; D may be TRBD1 (5 bases). The V end was cut by 6 bases, the J end by 2 bases, with 16 bases between. This CDR3 has 15 amino acids. In germline, CDR1 is MNHEY, CDR2 SMNVEV (reference sequence). The CDR3 is CASRGGVIRNTEAFF. Written as DNA, the CDR3 is TGTGCCAGCAGGGGGGGGGTAATCAGAAACACTGAAGCTTTCTTT.

V usage is TRBV2 and J usage is TRBJ2-3, with TRBD2 matching 9 bases. V gave up 6 bases and J gave up 2 bases; unmatched junction bases: 6. The CDR3 is made up of 15 amino acids. CDR1 and CDR2 from the germline V gene are SNHLY and FYNNEI. The CDR3: CASSEGLAVTDTQYF. CDR3 coding DNA: TGTGCCAGCAGCGAGGGACTAGCCGTCACAGATACGCAGTATTTT.

This clonotype was counted a few times. This chain uses TRBV7-3 with TRBJ2-7; D gene ambiguous. There are 13 residues in the CDR3. Germline assignment: CDR1 SGHTA and CDR2 FQGTGA. Between the trimmed V and J ends, which lost 5 bases and 2 bases, there was a span of 10 bases. The CDR3 spells CASSRHATYEQYF. CDR3 in DNA: TGTGCCAGCAGCCGGCACGCTACCTACGAGCAGTACTTC.

This clonotype came up a few times. This chain joins TRBV20-1 and TRBJ2-1; D is uncertain. V lost 0 bases and J lost 9, with 18 bases in between. Germline values: CDR1 DFQATT, CDR2 SNEGSKA (reference sequence). There are 15 residues in the CDR3. The CDR3, as DNA: TGCAGTGCTAGAGATCTGGCAGGTGATGGTGGTGAGCAGTTCTTC. This translates into CSARDLAGDGGEQFF.

V gene TRBV11-2 combines with J gene TRBJ2-7; perhaps TRBD2 as D (6 bases). Germline V lookup: CDR1 SGHAT, CDR2 FQNNGV. Trimming left V 5 bases short and J 1 base short, with 21 bases between. There are 17 residues in the CDR3. In DNA form, the CDR3 reads TGTGCCAGCAGCCGTCCCAGGGAGGCCAGGGAATCCTACGAGCAGTACTTC. Translated, it gives CASSRPREARESYEQYF.

This clonotype was seen ten or more times. The chain couples TRBV18 to TRBJ1-5; a weak D match, TRBD1 (5 bases). The CDR3 extends over 14 amino acids. Germline lookup yields CDR1 KGHSH and CDR2 LQKENI. The germline V and J ends were trimmed by 3 bases and 7 bases, with 13 bases remaining between them. The CDR3 is CASSPAQGVQPQHF. DNA for the CDR3: TGTGCCAGCTCACCGGCCCAAGGGGTCCAGCCCCAGCATTTT. The variable domain in full, with the rest retrieved from reference TRBV18 and TRBJ1-5, is NAGVMQNPRHLVRRRGQEARLRCSPMKGHSHVYWYRQLPEEGLKFMVYLQKENIIDESGMPKERFSAEFPKEGPSILRIQQVVRGDSAAYFCASSPAQGVQPQHFGDGTRLSIL.

This clonotype was counted a few times. The chain couples TRBV3-1 to TRBJ2-2; D is perhaps TRBD2 (6 bases). The CDR3 loop spans 14 amino acids. Germline V CDR1 and CDR2: LGHDT, YNNKEL (reference sequence). V dropped 1 base and J dropped 6 bases, with 9 bases sitting between them. The CDR3 spells CASSQGGGAGELFF. CDR3 DNA sequence: TGTGCCAGCAGCCAAGGCGGCGGGGCCGGGGAGCTGTTTTTT.

This clonotype has ten or more counts. The chain links TRBV20-1 to TRBJ2-7; D is possibly TRBD2 (5 bases). V was shortened by 6 bases and J by 2 bases, with 17 bases between the two germline ends. Germline assignment: CDR1 DFQATT and CDR2 SNEGSKA (reference sequence). The CDR3 consists of 14 residues. CDR3 loop: CSASLADKPYEQYF. The DNA for the CDR3 is TGCAGTGCCAGCCTAGCCGACAAACCCTACGAGCAGTACTTC.

The V call is TRBV20-1, the J call TRBJ2-5; no reliable D call. The CDR3 has 14 amino acids. V was cut by 1 base and J by 3 bases, with 12 bases left in between. Germline V lookup: CDR1 DFQATT, CDR2 SNEGSKA (reference sequence). The CDR3 spells CSARGSRTKETQYF. The CDR3 bases are TGCAGTGCTAGAGGGTCCCGGACGAAAGAGACCCAGTACTTC.

This clonotype turned up a few times. The genes are TRBV6-5 and TRBJ1-2; TRBD1 might be the D (5 bases). The CDR3 sequence is 17 residues long. Germline V gene sequence: CDR1 MNHEY, CDR2 SVGAGI. The V end was cut by 0 bases, the J end by 8 bases, with 22 bases between. CDR3 sequence: CASSYSIVGGARRGYTF. The CDR3 DNA reads as TGTGCCAGCAGTTACTCGATTGTCGGCGGGGCCAGGAGAGGCTACACCTTC.

This clonotype was recorded many times. This chain links TRBV28 with TRBJ2-3; either TRBD1 or TRBD2 may fit D (5 bases each). The CDR3 sequence is 14 residues long. V lost 3 bases to trimming and J lost 6 bases, with 13 bases between them. Germline V gene data show CDR1 as MDHEN and CDR2 as SYDVKM. The CDR3 loop is CASSFRQRGDTQYF. DNA of the CDR3: TGTGCCAGCAGTTTTAGACAGAGAGGGGATACGCAGTATTTT.

With regard to this clonotype: This may be a read error, as it is one base from a much larger clone. V gene TRBV9 combines with J gene TRBJ2-3, with TRBD1 as a possible D gene (5 bases). There are 14 residues in the CDR3. Germline V gives CDR1 SGDLS, CDR2 YYNGEE. The CDR3 nucleotides are TGTGCCAGCAGCGTGGCAGGGAAGACAGATCCGCAGTATTTT. It codes for CASSVAGKTDPQYF.

This clonotype was observed a few times. This chain uses TRBV9 with TRBJ2-2; 7 bases align to TRBD1. V dropped 4 bases and J dropped 6; count of bases not matched to a gene: 6. CDR1 and CDR2 (germline): SGDLS, YYNGEE. The CDR3 sequence is 14 residues long. The CDR3 DNA reads TGTGCCAGCAGCCTCCGACAGGGACCCGGGGAGCTGTTTTTT. Translating it yields CASSLRQGPGELFF.

This clonotype has more than one count but fewer than ten. The chain couples TRBV5-1 to TRBJ2-7; D perhaps matches TRBD1 (6 bases). V was cut by 2 bases and J by 5 bases, with 14 bases left in between. CDR3 length: 14 amino acids. Germline CDR1 reads SGHRS; CDR2 reads YFSETQ. CDR3 DNA: TGCGCCAGCAGCTTTGGGGGCGCCGGTCACGAGCAGTACTTC. This encodes CASSFGGAGHEQYF.

This clonotype has a count of ten or more. The chain joins TRBV7-2 to TRBJ2-1; a possible D gene is TRBD2 (6 bases). The CDR3 length is 14 residues. From germline, CDR1 is SGHTA and CDR2 FQGNSA. V was cut by 5 bases and J by 6 bases, with 14 bases left in between. The CDR3 here is CASSTRLEINEQFF. As DNA, the CDR3 is TGTGCCAGCAGCACCCGACTAGAAATCAATGAGCAGTTCTTC.

This chain uses TRBV5-4 with TRBJ1-6; 7 nucleotides align to TRBD1. Germline V lookup: CDR1 SGHNT, CDR2 YYREEE (reference sequence). The ends lost 0 bases at V and 7 bases at J; junction bases unmatched: 10. This CDR3 spans 17 amino acids. CDR3 sequence reads: CASSLGGWDSSNSPLHF. CDR3 sequence (DNA): TGTGCCAGCAGCTTGGGAGGATGGGACAGTTCAAATTCACCCCTCCACTTT.

This clonotype came up a few times. The chain recombines TRBV4-3 with TRBJ1-2; possible D gene TRBD1, 5 bases. Germline lookup yields CDR1 LGHNA and CDR2 YSLEER. This CDR3 comprises 14 residues. The V gene lost 1 base and the J gene lost 0 bases, with 6 bases spanning the gap. The CDR3, as DNA: TGCGCCAGCAGCCAAGGGACAACTAACTATGGCTACACCTTC. Translated, it gives CASSQGTTNYGYTF.

This clonotype showed up many times. The J gene is TRBJ2-3, the V gene TRBV11-3, with a weak D call TRBD2 (6 bases). Germline-derived CDR1 and CDR2 are SGHNT and YENEEA. V lost 5 bases to trimming and J lost 6 bases, with 15 bases between them. The CDR3 has 14 amino acids. This CDR3 is CASSHGGVEDTQYF. In nucleotides, the CDR3 is TGTGCCAGCAGCCACGGAGGGGTGGAGGATACGCAGTATTTT.

This clonotype was recorded a few times. This chain uses TRBV5-5 with TRBJ1-3; no clear D gene. Trimming removed 0 bases from V and 3 bases from J, with 7 bases in between. The CDR3 is 14 residues long. Germline V CDR1 and CDR2: SGHKS, YYEKEE (reference sequence). Here the CDR3 reads CASSLVPVGNTIYF. DNA for the CDR3: TGTGCCAGCAGCTTGGTTCCGGTTGGAAACACCATATATTTT.

The table lists this clonotype with many counts. The V call is TRBV27, the J call TRBJ2-7; a possible D gene is TRBD1 (6 bases). V lost 5 bases and J 3 bases, leaving 11 bases between the germline ends. Germline CDR1 reads MNHEY; CDR2 reads SMNVEV (reference sequence). This CDR3 is 13 amino acids long. CDR3 sequence: CASSPRGHYEQYF. DNA for the CDR3: TGTGCCAGCAGTCCCAGGGGCCACTACGAGCAGTACTTC.

The chain employs TRBV6-1 and TRBJ2-1, with 7 bases that match TRBD2. The CDR3 contains 16 residues. The ends lost 8 bases at V and 5 bases at J; junction bases unmatched: 15. CDR1 is MNHNS, CDR2 SASEGT, per germline. CDR3 residues: CASQPRGEGPNNEQFF. CDR3 coding DNA: TGTGCCAGCCAGCCCCGGGGGGAGGGCCCGAACAATGAGCAGTTCTTC.

This clonotype was detected only a few times. The chain couples TRBV11-3 to TRBJ2-7; 8 nucleotides line up with TRBD1. In germline, CDR1 is SGHNT, CDR2 YENEEA. J gave up 5 bases and V 4 bases, and 4 bases lay outside the gene matches. This CDR3 comprises 13 residues. The CDR3 DNA follows: TGTGCCAGCAGCTCCACAGGGGGTGACGAGCAGTACTTC. It yields the protein CASSSTGGDEQYF. Drawing the rest from reference TRBV11-3 and TRBJ2-7, the complete variable domain is EAGVVQSPRYKIIEKKQPVAFWCNPISGHNTLYWYLQNLGQGPELLIRYENEEAVDDSQLPKDRFSAERLKGVDSTLKIQPAELGDSAVYLCASSSTGGDEQYFGPGTRLTVT.

This clonotype has more than one count but fewer than ten. The rearrangement links TRBV28 to TRBJ2-2; D unresolved. With 3 bases removed from V and 0 bases from J, the gap between germline ends came to 8 bases. The CDR3 consists of 15 residues. Germline lookup yields CDR1 MDHEN and CDR2 SYDVKM. The CDR3 region is CASSFSYANTGELFF. CDR3 in DNA: TGTGCCAGCAGTTTCTCCTACGCGAACACCGGGGAGCTGTTTTTT.

In its sample, this clonotype was seen a few times. The CDR3 sequence is CASSTRDYKNTGELFF. The CDR3, as DNA: TGTGCCAGCAGCACCCGGGACTACAAGAACACCGGGGAGCTGTTTTTT. The genes are TRBV7-2 and TRBJ2-2; 7 nucleotides agree with TRBD2. Losses at the gene ends were 5 bases for V and 1 base for J; bases not matched to a gene: 7. This CDR3 comprises 16 residues. CDR1 is SGHTA and CDR2 is FQGNSA in the germline V gene.